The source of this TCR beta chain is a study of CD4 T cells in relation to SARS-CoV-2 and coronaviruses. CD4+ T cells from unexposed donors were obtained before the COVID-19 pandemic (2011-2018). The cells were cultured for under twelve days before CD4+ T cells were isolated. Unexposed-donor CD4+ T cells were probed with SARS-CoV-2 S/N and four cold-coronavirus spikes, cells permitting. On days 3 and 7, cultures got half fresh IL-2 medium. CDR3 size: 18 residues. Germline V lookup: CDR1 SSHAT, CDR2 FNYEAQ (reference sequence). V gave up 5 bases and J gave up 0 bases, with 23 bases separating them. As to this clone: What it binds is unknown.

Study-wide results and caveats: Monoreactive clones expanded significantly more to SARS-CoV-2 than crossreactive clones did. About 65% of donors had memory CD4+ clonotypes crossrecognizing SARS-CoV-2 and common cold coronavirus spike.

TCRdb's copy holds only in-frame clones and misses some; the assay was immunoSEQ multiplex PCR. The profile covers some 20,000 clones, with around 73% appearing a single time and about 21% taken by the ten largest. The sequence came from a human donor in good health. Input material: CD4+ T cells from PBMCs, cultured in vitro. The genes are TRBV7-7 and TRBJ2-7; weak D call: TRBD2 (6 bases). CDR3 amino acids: CASSLQPDTPGVSYEQYF. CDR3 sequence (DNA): TGTGCCAGCAGCCTACAACCCGATACGCCGGGGGTCTCCTACGAGCAGTACTTC.